This T cell receptor (beta chain) derives from a study of neoadjuvant anti-PD-1 for oral cavity cancer. Sequencing used immunoSEQ multiplex PCR; TCRdb keeps in-frame clones, though not all of them. The sample lists 72,000 or so clones, about nine tenths occurring once. The germline CDR1 and CDR2 sequences are SGHRS and YFSETQ. V lost 0 bases, J lost 5 bases, and 5 bases lay in between. The CDR3 runs 12 residues. This sample's time point: after neoadjuvant nivolumab, at surgical resection. The specimen comprised PBMCs, sampled after nivolumab (anti-PD-1) treatment. The TCR originated in a person between 40 and 85 years old with oral cavity squamous cell carcinoma. The V gene is TRBV5-1, the J gene TRBJ2-5; no clear D gene. The CDR3 reads CASSLAAETQYF. In DNA, the CDR3 is TGCGCCAGCAGCTTGGCCGCCGAGACCCAGTACTTC.